In its sample, the clone carrying this T cell receptor (beta chain) was seen once. Its antigen is undetermined. One end of the junction is discordant with germline, which a read error may explain. TCRdb called the RT-PCR reads again in MiXCR, with one record for every CDR3 protein. This table has 530,000 or so distinct CDR3 sequences, 25% appearing once. This entry comes from a study of response to subunit inactivated influenza vaccine. The study's findings and limits: That few new T cells are recruited by each seasonal influenza vaccination was the authors' suggestion.

Looked up from germline, CDR1 is SGHAT and CDR2 is FQDESV (reference sequence). The CDR3 covers 17 residues. The material was CD4+ T cells sorted from PBMCs, obtained more than 4 days after vaccination. This receptor was obtained from a man aged 50 to 60 who received an inactivated influenza vaccine. The chain couples TRBV11-1 to TRBJ2-7; 12 nucleotides line up with TRBD2. CDR3 bases: TGTGCCAGCCGCTTAGGACTAGCGGGGCAGAGCTCCTACGAGCAGTACTTC. Translation: CASRLGLAGQSSYEQYF.